Below are 6 T cell receptor beta chains sequenced from a single sample in a study of blood T cell repertoires in COVID-19. Some clones are missing from TCRdb's copy, which holds only in-frame ones; the method was immunoSEQ multiplex PCR. The sample has about 520,000 clones, roughly 85% seen once. The sequencing sample was made of peripheral blood. The receptors here all came from a human donor in a cohort sampled during active COVID-19.

The J gene is TRBJ2-1, the V gene TRBV9; D remains unclear. Germline V CDR1 and CDR2: SGDLS, YYNGEE. The CDR3 extends over 15 amino acids. Trimming stripped 0 bases from V and 3 bases from J, with 10 bases between. The CDR3 here is CASSVGVSSYNEQFF. CDR3 in DNA: TGTGCCAGCAGCGTAGGTGTTAGTAGCTACAATGAGCAGTTCTTC.

The J gene is TRBJ2-1, the V gene TRBV10-1; 7 nucleotides align to TRBD2. This CDR3 has 17 residues. CDR1 is WNHNN, CDR2 SYGVQD, per germline (reference sequence). The trim removed 2 bases at V and 8 bases at J, leaving 15 bases unmatched. CDR3 sequence: CASSEAEFAGETDEQFF. The DNA of the CDR3 is TGCGCCAGCAGTGAGGCCGAATTCGCGGGAGAGACCGATGAGCAGTTCTTC.

The chain is built from TRBV27 and TRBJ2-2; D may be TRBD1 (5 bases). V gave up 6 bases and J gave up 5 bases, with 13 bases separating them. The CDR3 is 14 residues long. Looked up from germline, CDR1 is MNHEY and CDR2 is SMNVEV (reference sequence). DNA for the CDR3: TGTGCCAGCAGCCTAGGGGAATGGACCGGGGAGCTGTTTTTT. Its translation: CASSLGEWTGELFF.

This clone has only one observation. The genes are TRBV18 and TRBJ2-3; 11 bases line up with TRBD2. The CDR3 spans 16 residues. Germline CDR1 is KGHSH and CDR2 is LQKENI. Germline trimming cut 2 bases from V and 6 bases from J; bases unmatched to any gene: 7. The CDR3 DNA reads TGTGCCAGCTCACCAAACCTAGCGGGGGGCAGGGATACGCAGTATTTT. Protein product: CASSPNLAGGRDTQYF. The variable domain in full, completed from reference TRBV18 and TRBJ2-3, reads NAGVMQNPRHLVRRRGQEARLRCSPMKGHSHVYWYRQLPEEGLKFMVYLQKENIIDESGMPKERFSAEFPKEGPSILRIQQVVRGDSAAYFCASSPNLAGGRDTQYFGPGTRLTVL.

This clone was recorded only once. The rearrangement links TRBV9 to TRBJ2-7; the D gene is possibly TRBD1 (5 bases). Looked up from germline, CDR1 is SGDLS and CDR2 is YYNGEE. V was pared by 2 bases and J by 7 bases, with 22 bases between. CDR3 length: 16 amino acids. Written as DNA, the CDR3 is TGTGCCAGCAGCGTGACTTCAGGGTACAACCTTAAAGAGCAGTACTTC. Translating gives CASSVTSGYNLKEQYF. Full variable domain (missing parts from reference TRBV9 and TRBJ2-7): DSGVTQTPKHLITATGQRVTLRCSPRSGDLSVYWYQQSLDQGLQFLIQYYNGEERAKGNILERFSAQQFPDLHSELNLSSLELGDSALYFCASSVTSGYNLKEQYFGPGTRLTVT.

V and J are TRBV2 and TRBJ1-5; tentative D call: TRBD1 (5 bases). Trimming cost V 5 bases and J 2 bases, with 10 bases left between them. CDR3 length: 14 residues. Germline lookup yields CDR1 SNHLY and CDR2 FYNNEI. Here the CDR3 reads CASSPSGGNQPQHF. The CDR3 DNA reads TGTGCCAGCAGTCCCTCGGGGGGCAATCAGCCCCAGCATTTT.